This TCR beta chain was identified in a study of blood T cell repertoires in COVID-19 (dated by TCRdb to between 2020 and 2021). Background on the whole study: Samples covering the acute and convalescent phases of COVID-19 were provided by collaborators in the United States, Italy and Spain. The material from the prospective study consisted of cDNA or gDNA derived from T cells, B-cell-depleted T cells, or PBMCs. The dataset comprised deeply sampled blood TCRbeta repertoires from subjects exposed to, actively infected with, or recovered from COVID-19. The repertoires were released in a freely available public database meant as a resource for research on the immune response to SARS-CoV-2. The samples were drawn from two sources: the first 160 participants of the ongoing ImmuneRACE study, and approximately 1,300 subjects contributed by 6 global collaborators. Sample metadata almost always included a de-identified subject ID, COVID-19 status, age in years and sex. Where HLA class I and class II types were available, the types were taken from metadata supplied by the sample provider, not from assay-based typing.

The paper as a whole reports these results and caveats: Clinical and demographic metadata were provided uncurated, with the amount varying by source and participant.

With regard to this clone: The antigen this receptor binds is unknown. Base qualities are not at hand, and no much larger clone is one base apart.

The CDR3 goes from the cysteine to the phenylalanine over 14 residues. The kept DNA is CDR3 alone, 42 bases in frame from the first base. Compared with germline, V lacks 5 bases and J lacks 6 bases; bases without a gene match: 9. CDR1 and CDR2 were assigned from the germline V gene (reference sequence) as LNHDA and SQIVND. One collaborating source in Seattle enrolled patients while the patients were actively infected and followed the patients over time throughout the course of disease. Whole blood was collected in K2EDTA tubes by collaborating institutions according to the institutions' own protocols. Collaborator samples were shipped for TCRbeta analysis as frozen whole blood, isolated PBMCs, or DNA extracted from either sample type. The immunoSEQ Assay, a bias-controlled multiplex PCR, was used to amplify TCRbeta CDR3 regions from genomic DNA. The study's own analysis went as follows. Within the assay, amplification of reference gene primers was used to estimate how many nucleated cells each sample contained. To quantify the absolute abundance of each unique TCRbeta CDR3 rearrangement, sequence reads were collapsed and filtered. For each sample, productive Simpson clonality was calculated as the square root of Simpson's diversity index across productive rearrangements. TCRdb provides this immuneACCESS table in a form limited to in-frame rearrangements. Some clones are lacking; in checked studies, under half of them reflect an unresolved V gene, and why the rest are absent is not known. The D gene and trimming were derived from the DNA, and the V and J assignments and clone size from that table. This sample holds some 400,000 clones; around 87% were observed only once. Roughly a tenth of the sample goes to the ten largest clones.

This chain is built from TRBV19 and TRBJ2-7, and TRBD2 matches 8 of the central bases. What was sequenced was peripheral blood. This receptor was identified in a woman in her twenties or thirties with COVID-19, enrolled during active disease. The CDR3 reads as follows: CASSEGLGRGEQYF. The sequence in DNA is TGTGCCAGTAGTGAGGGACTAGGACGAGGCGAGCAGTACTTC.